This entry lists 21 T cell receptor beta chains sequenced from one sample in a study of cytomegalovirus exposure and HLA in healthy donors. 60 Vbeta and 13 Jbeta primers were used in PCR. The repertoire was sequenced with immunoSEQ multiplex PCR; TCRdb's copy has only in-frame clones and lacks some. This table holds about 140,000 clones, 60% to 80% found once. Material for sequencing was PBMCs. The receptors come from a woman in her forties or fifties in good health and CMV-seronegative.

The V and J genes are TRBV6-1 and TRBJ1-6, with 10 bases lining up with TRBD1. CDR3 length equals 15 residues. Losses at the gene ends were 2 bases for V and 8 bases for J; bases not matched to a gene: 3. The germline V gene has CDR1 MNHNS and CDR2 SASEGT. Here the CDR3 reads CASSEFGTGDSPLHF. The CDR3 nucleotides read TGTGCCAGCAGTGAATTCGGGACAGGGGATTCACCCCTCCACTTT.

This clone was observed a few times. The chain joins TRBV2 to TRBJ1-5; D call uncertain. The CDR3 has 11 amino acids. The germline V gene has CDR1 SNHLY and CDR2 FYNNEI. V was cut by 6 bases and J by 9 bases, with 9 bases left in between. DNA for the CDR3: TGTGCCAGCAGGCGTTCGGGGCCCCAGCATTTT. Translating gives CASRRSGPQHF.

The chain uses TRBV18 and TRBJ1-5, with TRBD1 matching 8 bases. Looked up from germline, CDR1 is KGHSH and CDR2 is LQKENI. The CDR3 extends over 18 amino acids. With V trimmed by 5 bases and J by 1 base, 13 bases remained unmatched. CDR3 amino acids: CASSNKVSDRVSNQPQHF. Here the CDR3 DNA reads TGTGCCAGCTCAAACAAGGTCTCGGACAGGGTGAGCAATCAGCCCCAGCATTTT.

V gene TRBV4-1 combines with J gene TRBJ1-1, with TRBD1 matching 9 bases. The V segment lost 3 bases and the J segment 1 base; nucleotides outside the gene matches: 6. From germline, CDR1 is MGHRA and CDR2 YSYEKL. The CDR3 length is 16 residues. The CDR3 nucleotides are TGCGCCAGCAGCCAGACGGACAGGGGCAGGAACACTGAAGCTTTCTTT. This codes for CASSQTDRGRNTEAFF.

This clone was observed a single time. This sequence joins TRBV2 and TRBJ2-1; 8 bases match TRBD1. The junction had 8 bases not matched to a gene; V was cut back by 8 bases and J by 8 bases. The germline V gene has CDR1 SNHLY and CDR2 FYNNEI. This CDR3 has 13 amino acids. The chain's CDR3 is CASGQDRVHEQFF. CDR3 in DNA: TGTGCCAGCGGCCAGGACAGGGTCCATGAGCAGTTCTTC.

The chain is built from TRBV5-1 and TRBJ1-4; tentative D call: TRBD1 (5 bases). The germline V and J ends were trimmed by 4 bases and 10 bases, with 17 bases remaining between them. Germline-derived CDR1 and CDR2 are SGHRS and YFSETQ. CDR3 size: 14 residues. CDR3 sequence (DNA): TGCGCCAGCAGCCCGGAGCCGGGGGATGCAAAACTGTTTTTT. It specifies CASSPEPGDAKLFF.

The gene calls are TRBV19 and TRBJ2-6; D possibly corresponds to TRBD1 (6 bases). CDR1 LNHDA and CDR2 SQIVND come from the germline V gene (reference sequence). This CDR3 has 18 residues. Trimming shortened V by 5 bases and J by 0 bases, and 17 bases separated the two germline ends. CDR3 sequence reads: CASSLGQLPPSGANVLTF. The CDR3 bases are TGTGCCAGTAGTTTGGGACAACTCCCCCCCTCTGGGGCCAACGTCCTGACTTTC.

The V gene is TRBV29-1, the J gene TRBJ2-3; weak D call: TRBD1 (7 bases). Germline CDR1 and CDR2: SQVTM and ANQGSEA. The ends were cut back, 4 bases at V and 5 bases at J, with 16 bases in the middle. The CDR3 has 14 residues. The CDR3 loop reads CSVGQGGSGDTQYF. The DNA of the CDR3 is TGCAGCGTTGGGCAGGGGGGCTCCGGAGATACGCAGTATTTT.

V is TRBV19 and J is TRBJ1-1, with D tentatively TRBD1 (5 bases). The germline CDR1 and CDR2 sequences are LNHDA and SQIVND (reference sequence). V lost 2 bases to trimming and J lost 1 base, with 11 bases between them. The CDR3 runs 15 residues. The CDR3 DNA sequence: TGTGCCAGTAGTATACTCCCAGGACAGAACACTGAAGCTTTCTTT. As protein: CASSILPGQNTEAFF. Full variable domain (outside the CDR3, taken from reference TRBV19 and TRBJ1-1): DGGITQSPKYLFRKEGQNVTLSCEQNLNHDAMYWYRQDPGQGLRLIYYSQIVNDFQKGDIAEGYSVSREKKESFPLTVTSAQKNPTAFYLCASSILPGQNTEAFFGQGTRLTVV.

Remarks on this clone: The identical CDR3 is also encoded by other nucleotide sequences in the sample. The chain combines TRBV7-9 with TRBJ1-5, with a possible D match to TRBD1 (5 bases). Trimming took 4 bases from V and 1 from J, leaving 17 bases between them. The germline V gene has CDR1 SEHNR and CDR2 FQNEAQ (reference sequence). The CDR3 covers 17 residues. In nucleotides, the CDR3 is TGTGCCAGCAGCTATCAGGGTTGGGGCAAAAGCAATCAGCCCCAGCATTTT. Encoded protein: CASSYQGWGKSNQPQHF.

This clone has more than one count but fewer than ten. The chain carries TRBV5-6 and TRBJ2-2; D is perhaps TRBD1 (6 bases). Germline values: CDR1 SGHDT, CDR2 YYEEEE. The V end was cut by 4 bases, the J end by 6 bases, with 13 bases between. This CDR3 is built from 14 residues. CDR3: CASSVQPGAGELFF. DNA of the CDR3: TGTGCCAGCAGCGTCCAGCCAGGGGCCGGGGAGCTGTTTTTT.

This chain connects TRBV7-8 to TRBJ1-1; a possible D gene is TRBD1 (6 bases). V lost 5 bases and J 5 bases, leaving 18 bases between the germline ends. This CDR3 has 15 amino acids. The V gene's germline CDR1 is SGHVS and CDR2 FQNEAQ. This CDR3 reads CASSLPGGARTEAFF. Here the CDR3 DNA reads TGTGCCAGCAGCCTACCGGGGGGGGCAAGGACTGAAGCTTTCTTT. Together with reference TRBV7-8 and TRBJ1-1, the CDR3 gives the full variable domain: GAGVSQSPRYKVAKRGQDVALRCDPISGHVSLFWYQQALGQGPEFLTYFQNEAQLDKSGLPSDRFFAERPEGSVSTLKIQRTQQEDSAVYLCASSLPGGARTEAFFGQGTRLTVV.

J is TRBJ1-6 and V is TRBV6-6; 10 nucleotides agree with TRBD1. The ends lost 1 base at V and 9 bases at J; junction bases unmatched: 6. Germline CDR1 MNHNY, CDR2 SVGAGI (reference sequence). The length of the CDR3 is 16 residues. The CDR3 sequence: CASSYLPGQGSSPLHF. The CDR3 nucleotides are TGTGCCAGCAGTTACTTGCCGGGACAGGGGAGTTCACCCCTCCACTTT.

CDR3 amino acids: CAISEFEEGSYGYTF. The DNA for the CDR3 is TGTGCCATCAGTGAGTTTGAGGAGGGGTCCTATGGCTACACCTTC. The chain has TRBV10-3 and TRBJ1-2, with a tentative D call TRBD1 (5 bases). This CDR3 spans 15 amino acids. With 1 base removed from V and 4 bases from J, the gap between germline ends came to 13 bases. The germline V gene encodes CDR1 ENHRY and CDR2 SYGVKD.

The V and J genes are TRBV11-2 and TRBJ1-1; weak D call: TRBD1 (5 bases). The CDR3 extends over 13 amino acids. Deletions cut 3 bases from V and 6 bases from J, with 11 bases between. Per germline, CDR1 SGHAT and CDR2 FQNNGV. This chain's CDR3 is CASSFREGSEAFF. The DNA for the CDR3 is TGTGCCAGCAGCTTTAGGGAGGGGTCTGAAGCTTTCTTT.

This clone has a handful of counts. The V gene is TRBV7-9, the J gene TRBJ1-2, with D tentatively TRBD1 (5 bases). Trimming removed 7 bases at V and 8 bases at J, with 20 bases between. CDR1 is SEHNR, CDR2 FQNEAQ, per germline (reference sequence). The CDR3 is 14 amino acids. The CDR3 loop is CASTSAGPHLGYTF. DNA for the CDR3: TGTGCCAGCACCTCTGCGGGGCCCCATTTGGGCTACACCTTC.

This clone was picked up a small number of times. This rearrangement joins TRBV2 to TRBJ1-2; possible D gene TRBD1, 5 bases. This CDR3 has 14 residues. Germline CDR1 reads SNHLY; CDR2 reads FYNNEI. With 3 bases removed from V and 5 bases from J, the gap between germline ends came to 13 bases. CDR3 DNA sequence: TGTGCCAGCAGTGACCCCGCCAAGGGGTATGGCTACACCTTC. Translating gives CASSDPAKGYGYTF.

In its sample, this clone was seen once. The chain uses TRBV19 and TRBJ1-4; 8 bases are a match to TRBD1. Germline V gives CDR1 LNHDA, CDR2 SQIVND (reference sequence). The CDR3 has 14 amino acids. Trimming at V came to 4 bases and at J to 5 bases, leaving 3 bases not matched to a gene. CDR3 sequence reads: CASSKGQGNEKLFF. CDR3 DNA: TGTGCCAGTAGTAAAGGACAGGGCAATGAAAAACTGTTTTTT.

The rearrangement uses TRBV6-1 and TRBJ1-5; a weak D match, TRBD1 (5 bases). V was clipped by 4 bases and J by 3 bases, with 7 bases between them. Germline CDR1 reads MNHNS; CDR2 reads SASEGT. CDR3 size: 13 residues. DNA of the CDR3: TGTGCCAGCAGTGGGGGGGACAATCAGCCCCAGCATTTT. As protein: CASSGGDNQPQHF.

The chain combines TRBV7-2 with TRBJ1-5; D remains unclear. Trimming stripped 3 bases from V and 2 bases from J, with 11 bases between. Germline CDR1 reads SGHTA; CDR2 reads FQGNSA. The CDR3 is 15 amino acids. The CDR3: CASSLGDMGNQPQHF. CDR3 DNA sequence: TGTGCCAGCAGCTTGGGAGACATGGGCAATCAGCCCCAGCATTTT.

V and J are TRBV15 and TRBJ2-3; 7 nucleotides align to TRBD1. The CDR3 runs to 14 residues. After removal of 3 bases from V and 4 bases from J, the junction contained 4 bases not matched to a gene. CDR1 and CDR2 from the germline V gene are LNHNV and YYDKDF (reference sequence). The CDR3 reads CATSRGQPPDTQYF. CDR3 nucleotides: TGTGCCACCAGCAGGGGACAGCCGCCAGATACGCAGTATTTT.